There are a few counts of the clone carrying this TCR beta chain. The antigen is not known. Germline-derived CDR1 and CDR2 are KGHSH and LQKENI. Trimming pared 3 bases from V and 4 bases from J, leaving 12 bases between. This CDR3 has 14 residues. Primed by a sample-barcoded 5' primer and a J-beta primer mix, a second PCR proceeded for about 7 to 11 cycles. The study obtained at least 3 million CDR3-containing paired-end reads from every sample. TCRdb reprocessed the 5' RACE reads via MiXCR and lists one record per CDR3 protein. The sample gives hundreds of thousands of distinct CDR3 sequences, about 30% of which show up once; approximately 15% is in the top ten. This sample is part of a study of blood T cells in healthy people across ages. Study-wide points: Age showed a roughly linear inverse relationship with TCR beta diversity per million T cells. Because donor CMV status was unknown, expanded clonotype changes were possibly confounded.

Material for sequencing was blood. This TCR came from a woman aged 80 or over in good health. The chain has TRBV18 and TRBJ2-5, with D perhaps matching TRBD2 (5 bases). CDR3 region: CASSPDGKRETQYF. In nucleotides, the CDR3 is TGTGCCAGCTCACCCGACGGGAAGCGAGAGACCCAGTACTTC.